This T cell receptor beta chain was captured in a study of T cell changes during pregnancy in multiple sclerosis. Per the germline V gene, CDR1 is SGDLS and CDR2 is YYNGEE. The CDR3 sequence is 15 residues long. With V trimmed by 7 bases and J by 3 bases, 6 bases remained unmatched. The sample holds one count of this clone. Measured with immunoSEQ multiplex PCR; TCRdb has only the in-frame clones, and not every one. The sample lists approximately 20,000 clones, over 70% occurring once. The chain has TRBV9 and TRBJ2-3; TRBD1 agrees at 12 bases. The source is a female donor in good health, enrolled as a control in a pregnancy study. The material sequenced was CD8+ T cells from peripheral blood mononuclear cells, taken after pregnancy. The CDR3 coding sequence is TGTGCCAGCCGGATGGGACAGGGGGCGACAGATACGCAGTATTTT. It translates to CASRMGQGATDTQYF.